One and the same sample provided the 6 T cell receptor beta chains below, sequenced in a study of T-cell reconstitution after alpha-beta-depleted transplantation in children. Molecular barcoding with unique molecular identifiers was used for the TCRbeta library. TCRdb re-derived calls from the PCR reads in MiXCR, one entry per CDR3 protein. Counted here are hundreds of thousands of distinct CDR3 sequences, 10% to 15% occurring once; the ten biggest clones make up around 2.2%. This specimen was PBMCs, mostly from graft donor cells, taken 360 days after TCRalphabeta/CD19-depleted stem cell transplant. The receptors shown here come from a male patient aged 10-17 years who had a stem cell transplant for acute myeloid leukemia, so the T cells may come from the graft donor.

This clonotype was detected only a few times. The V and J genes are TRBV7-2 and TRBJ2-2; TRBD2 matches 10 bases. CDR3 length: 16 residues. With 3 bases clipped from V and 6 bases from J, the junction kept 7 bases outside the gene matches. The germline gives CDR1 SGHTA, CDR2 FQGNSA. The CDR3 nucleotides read TGTGCCAGCAGCTTCCATAGCGGGAGGACCCCCGGGGAGCTGTTTTTT. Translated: CASSFHSGRTPGELFF.

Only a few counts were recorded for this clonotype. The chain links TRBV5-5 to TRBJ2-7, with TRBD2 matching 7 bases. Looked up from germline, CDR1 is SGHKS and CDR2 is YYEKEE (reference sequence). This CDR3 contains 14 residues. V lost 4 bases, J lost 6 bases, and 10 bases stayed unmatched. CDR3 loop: CASSATSVPAEQYF. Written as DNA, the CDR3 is TGTGCCAGCAGCGCCACTAGCGTCCCGGCCGAGCAGTACTTC.

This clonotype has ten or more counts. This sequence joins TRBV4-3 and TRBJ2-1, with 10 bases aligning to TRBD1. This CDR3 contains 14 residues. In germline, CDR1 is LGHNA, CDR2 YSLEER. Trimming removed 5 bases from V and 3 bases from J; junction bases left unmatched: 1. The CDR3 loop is CASSWTGGYNEQFF. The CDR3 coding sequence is TGCGCCAGCAGCTGGACAGGGGGCTACAATGAGCAGTTCTTC.

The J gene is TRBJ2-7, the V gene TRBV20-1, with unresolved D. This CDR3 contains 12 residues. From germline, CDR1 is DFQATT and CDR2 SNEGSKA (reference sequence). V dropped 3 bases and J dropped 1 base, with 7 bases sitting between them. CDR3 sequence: CSASKTSYEQYF. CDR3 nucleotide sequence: TGCAGTGCTAGCAAGACTTCCTACGAGCAGTACTTC.

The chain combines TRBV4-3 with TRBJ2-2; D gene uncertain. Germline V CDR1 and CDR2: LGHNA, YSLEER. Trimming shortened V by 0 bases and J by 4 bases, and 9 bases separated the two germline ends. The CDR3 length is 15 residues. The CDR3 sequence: CASSQDFDPTGELFF. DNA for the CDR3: TGCGCCAGCAGCCAAGATTTTGACCCCACCGGGGAGCTGTTTTTT.

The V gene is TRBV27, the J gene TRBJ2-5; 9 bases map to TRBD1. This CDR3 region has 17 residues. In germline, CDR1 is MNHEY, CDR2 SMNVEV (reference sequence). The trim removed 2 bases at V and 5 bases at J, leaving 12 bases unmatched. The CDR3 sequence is CASSLTRSTGGTETQYF. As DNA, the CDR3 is TGTGCCAGCAGTTTAACCCGATCGACAGGGGGAACGGAGACCCAGTACTTC.